Listed here is a single T cell receptor beta chain. TCRdb re-derived calls from the 5' RACE reads in MiXCR, one entry per CDR3 protein. The data hold 400,000 or so distinct CDR3 sequences, with 28% observed a single time. Germline values: CDR1 DFQATT, CDR2 SNEGSKA (reference sequence). The CDR3 sequence is 12 residues long. With 0 bases removed from V and 3 bases from J, the gap between germline ends came to 5 bases. The source of the sample is a study of identical twins' blood T cells. The rearrangement links TRBV20-1 to TRBJ1-1; no firm D call. The receptor was isolated from a woman aged 18 to 55 in good health. Input material: PBMCs. CDR3 region: CSARDIDTEAFF. CDR3 bases: TGCAGTGCTAGAGATATCGACACTGAAGCTTTCTTT.